This T cell receptor beta chain was recovered during a study of T cells after posttransplantation cyclophosphamide. Study observations and caveats: Donor CD8+ memory clones often dominated recipient blood repertoires at later times.

The length of the CDR3 is 16 residues. With V trimmed by 5 bases and J by 5 bases, 7 bases remained unmatched. The germline CDR1 and CDR2 sequences are LNHDA and SQIVND (reference sequence). Repertoires were generated with immunoSEQ multiplex PCR, while TCRdb's copy carries only in-frame clones and drops some. Recorded here are 30,000 to 45,000 clones, none singletons. This clone was detected many times. Its antigen is currently unknown. The sample comprised PBMCs. The sequence was obtained from a girl between 5 and 17 years old in good health, CMV-negative, and a related stem cell transplant donor. The chain has TRBV19 and TRBJ2-2, with 11 bases identical to TRBD2. The CDR3 nucleotides are TGTGCCAGTAGTTCTTGGACTAGCGGGCCGACCGGGGAGCTGTTTTTT. It codes for CASSSWTSGPTGELFF.